The 26 T cell receptor beta chains presented below share a single source sample, sequenced in a study of cytomegalovirus exposure and HLA in healthy donors. The PCR was carried out with 60 Vbeta primers and 13 Jbeta primers. The data were produced by immunoSEQ multiplex PCR, yet TCRdb's version contains in-frame clones alone and is incomplete. The sample includes about 160,000 clones, approximately 81% seen only once; the top ten take about 2.4%. What was sequenced was PBMCs. The receptors derive from a male donor in good health and CMV-seronegative.

This rearrangement joins TRBV5-1 to TRBJ2-5, with a tentative D call TRBD2 (7 bases). The CDR3 totals 13 residues. Germline V lookup: CDR1 SGHRS, CDR2 YFSETQ. V shed 7 bases and J shed 4 bases, with 14 bases lying between them. The CDR3 here is CASASGGGETQYF. The CDR3 DNA reads as TGCGCCAGCGCTTCGGGGGGCGGAGAGACCCAGTACTTC.

This clone showed up just a few times. As DNA, the CDR3 is TGTGCCAGCAGCCGGACTAGCGGTTTCCAAGAGACCCAGTACTTC. It codes for CASSRTSGFQETQYF. The chain links TRBV5-4 to TRBJ2-5; 10 bases line up with TRBD2. The CDR3 totals 15 residues. The trim removed 4 bases at V and 1 base at J, leaving 4 bases unmatched. The germline CDR1 and CDR2 sequences are SGHNT and YYREEE (reference sequence).

This chain uses TRBV4-3 with TRBJ2-5; TRBD2 might be the D (6 bases). The assigned J gene may be wrong: the sequence end matches TRBJ2-7 better. This CDR3 is 15 amino acids long. CDR1 is LGHNA and CDR2 is YSLEER in the germline V gene. DNA for the CDR3: TGCGCCAGCAGCCAAAGGGCGTCAGGGAGGTACGAGCAGTACTTC. The encoded protein is CASSQRASGRYEQYF.

This chain connects TRBV5-1 to TRBJ1-1; TRBD1 matches at 7 bases. Germline V gene lookup returns CDR1 SGHRS and CDR2 YFSETQ. The CDR3 runs 15 residues. Losses at the gene ends were 5 bases for V and 6 bases for J; bases not matched to a gene: 13. The CDR3 region is CASRGDLFGQAEAFF. The CDR3 bases are TGCGCCAGCAGAGGGGACCTCTTTGGACAGGCTGAAGCTTTCTTT.

The chain couples TRBV5-4 to TRBJ2-3; D possibly corresponds to TRBD2 (6 bases). The V gene's germline CDR1 is SGHNT and CDR2 YYREEE (reference sequence). V lost 6 bases, J lost 0 bases, and 14 bases lay in between. CDR3 length: 15 amino acids. The CDR3 nucleotides read TGTGCCAGCATCGGGCGGGACGCTAGCACAGATACGCAGTATTTT. As protein: CASIGRDASTDTQYF.

This clone appeared a single time. V usage is TRBV30 and J usage is TRBJ1-1; 8 bases align to TRBD1. The CDR3 is 11 residues long. Germline lookup yields CDR1 GTSNPN and CDR2 SVGIG (reference sequence). The V gene end was trimmed by 3 bases and the J gene end by 6 bases; junction bases not matched to a gene: 0. Here the CDR3 reads CAWRQGAEAFF. In nucleotides, the CDR3 is TGTGCCTGGAGACAGGGGGCTGAAGCTTTCTTT.

The chain links TRBV5-4 to TRBJ2-1; D is possibly TRBD1 (5 bases). The CDR3 sequence is 15 residues long. Trimming cost V 0 bases and J 6 bases, with 13 bases left between them. The germline gives CDR1 SGHNT, CDR2 YYREEE (reference sequence). In nucleotides, the CDR3 is TGTGCCAGCAGCTTGGCGCTCAGGGCAGGCAATGAGCAGTTCTTC. Residues: CASSLALRAGNEQFF.

Written as DNA, the CDR3 is TGTGCCAGCAGCCCAAGGACAGGGCGAAACTCACCCCTCCACTTT. Translated: CASSPRTGRNSPLHF. This chain joins TRBV7-2 and TRBJ1-6, with TRBD1 matching 8 bases. Looked up from germline, CDR1 is SGHTA and CDR2 is FQGNSA. CDR3 length: 15 amino acids. V lost 5 bases, J lost 10 bases, and 10 bases stayed unmatched.

The rearrangement uses TRBV19 and TRBJ1-5; 7 nucleotides match TRBD1. The trim removed 6 bases at V and 5 bases at J, leaving 10 bases unmatched. CDR1 is LNHDA and CDR2 is SQIVND in the germline V gene (reference sequence). This CDR3 spans 15 amino acids. The CDR3 reads CASSRARGSDQPQHF. In DNA form, the CDR3 reads TGTGCCAGTAGCAGGGCCAGGGGGTCCGATCAGCCCCAGCATTTT.

The chain recombines TRBV6-5 with TRBJ2-7, with D possibly being TRBD2 (5 bases). CDR3 length equals 14 residues. Trimming stripped 2 bases from V and 4 bases from J, with 12 bases between. Germline V gene sequence: CDR1 MNHEY, CDR2 SVGAGI. The chain's CDR3 is CASSYEGYAYEQYF. As DNA, the CDR3 is TGTGCCAGCAGTTACGAGGGTTACGCGTACGAGCAGTACTTC.

This clone was seen only once. The chain carries TRBV13 and TRBJ2-1; 7 bases align to TRBD2. The CDR3 is made up of 14 amino acids. Germline V CDR1 and CDR2: PRHDT, FYEKMQ (reference sequence). Trimming removed 5 bases from V and 7 bases from J; junction bases left unmatched: 8. The CDR3 region has the DNA TGTGCCAGCAGCCCCCCTAGCGGAGTGAATGAGCAGTTCTTC. The encoded protein is CASSPPSGVNEQFF.

This chain connects TRBV15 to TRBJ2-7, with 8 bases that match TRBD1. There are 15 residues in the CDR3. The V and J ends lost 1 base and 8 bases, in that order; junction bases with no gene match: 10. Germline V gene data show CDR1 as LNHNV and CDR2 as YYDKDF (reference sequence). CDR3 DNA sequence: TGTGCCACCAGCAGAGCCGGGACAGGAGTCCGTAAGCAGTACTTC. Translation: CATSRAGTGVRKQYF.

J is TRBJ2-5 and V is TRBV4-2; 7 positions agree with TRBD1. This CDR3 comprises 14 residues. CDR1 and CDR2 from the germline V gene are LGHNA and YNFKEQ. V lost 4 bases and J lost 2; bases outside the gene matches: 4. The CDR3 DNA sequence: TGTGCCAGCAGCCCATTGGACAGGCAAGAGACCCAGTACTTC. Amino acid sequence: CASSPLDRQETQYF.

Here the CDR3 DNA reads TGTGCCAGCAGCTTAAGCCTTGCCCCTGACGAGCAGTACTTC. Translating it yields CASSLSLAPDEQYF. The V and J genes are TRBV7-9 and TRBJ2-7; D unresolved. V lost 2 bases, J lost 5 bases, and 13 bases lay in between. The CDR3 spans 14 residues. Germline CDR1 is SEHNR and CDR2 is FQNEAQ (reference sequence).

In this sample, this clone turned up once. This chain uses TRBV7-2 with TRBJ1-5; tentatively, D is TRBD1 (5 bases). CDR1 is SGHTA and CDR2 is FQGNSA in the germline V gene. The CDR3 consists of 14 residues. V shed 5 bases and J shed 6 bases, with 14 bases lying between them. The CDR3 coding sequence is TGTGCCAGCAGCGCCCAGGGTTCGGGTCAGCCCCAGCATTTT. Its protein is CASSAQGSGQPQHF.

This chain links TRBV5-4 with TRBJ2-7; perhaps TRBD1 as D (6 bases). Per the germline V gene, CDR1 is SGHNT and CDR2 is YYREEE (reference sequence). V was cut by 3 bases and J by 1 base, with 11 bases left in between. There are 14 residues in the CDR3. CDR3 region: CASSSPGESYEQYF. The CDR3 bases are TGTGCCAGCAGCTCCCCAGGGGAATCCTACGAGCAGTACTTC.

The chain has TRBV7-2 and TRBJ2-5, with 10 bases fitting TRBD2. Germline V lookup: CDR1 SGHTA, CDR2 FQGNSA. There are 16 residues in the CDR3. The V segment lost 2 bases and the J segment 5 bases; nucleotides outside the gene matches: 8. Here the CDR3 reads CASSLSSTSGDETQYF. CDR3 bases: TGTGCCAGCAGCTTAAGCAGTACTAGCGGGGATGAGACCCAGTACTTC.

The chain joins TRBV6-1 to TRBJ1-3; D is unclear. The germline V and J ends were trimmed by 5 bases and 2 bases, with 13 bases remaining between them. The CDR3 covers 15 residues. Germline V CDR1 and CDR2: MNHNS, SASEGT. The CDR3 spells CASSQGPPAGNTIYF. The CDR3 bases are TGTGCCAGCAGTCAAGGTCCCCCCGCTGGAAACACCATATATTTT.

The rearrangement joins TRBV6-5 to TRBJ2-3; 11 positions match TRBD2. The CDR3 spans 14 residues. J was trimmed by 3 bases and V by 4 bases; bases with no gene match: 0. Germline CDR1 is MNHEY and CDR2 is SVGAGI. This chain's CDR3 is CASSWTSGTDTQYF. The CDR3 DNA sequence: TGTGCCAGCAGTTGGACTAGCGGGACAGATACGCAGTATTTT.

This chain connects TRBV10-3 to TRBJ2-7, with 9 bases matching TRBD1. V was clipped by 9 bases and J by 4 bases; unmatched bases: 16. Germline V gene sequence: CDR1 ENHRY, CDR2 SYGVKD. The CDR3 is 16 residues long. The DNA of the CDR3 is TGTGCCATTGAGGCCCAAACCGGGACAGGGTGGTACGAGCAGTACTTC. It encodes CAIEAQTGTGWYEQYF.

This clone was detected only once. The genes are TRBV25-1 and TRBJ2-1; TRBD2 matches at 14 bases. In germline, CDR1 is MGHDK, CDR2 SYGVNS. CDR3 length: 16 residues. V dropped 8 bases and J dropped 8; count of bases not matched to a gene: 11. As DNA, the CDR3 is TGTGCCAGCTACCCGGGGGGGACTAGCGGGGGCTATGAGCAGTTCTTC. The encoded protein is CASYPGGTSGGYEQFF.

This clone was counted only a few times. The V call is TRBV25-1, the J call TRBJ1-1; TRBD1 might be the D (6 bases). The CDR3 is made up of 15 amino acids. V gave up 7 bases and J gave up 4 bases, with 19 bases separating them. CDR1 is MGHDK, CDR2 SYGVNS, per germline. CDR3 protein: CASTTGGGARTEAFF. CDR3 DNA: TGTGCCAGCACAACTGGCGGGGGGGCGCGCACTGAAGCTTTCTTT.

A single count supports this clone. The rearrangement uses TRBV6-5 and TRBJ1-1, with no clear D. Trimming took 4 bases from V and 3 from J, leaving 3 bases between them. CDR1 MNHEY and CDR2 SVGAGI come from the germline V gene. The CDR3 has 11 residues. CDR3 sequence: CASSFDTEAFF. The DNA of the CDR3 is TGTGCCAGCAGTTTCGACACTGAAGCTTTCTTT.

The table lists this clone with a few counts. The chain uses TRBV7-3 and TRBJ2-2; TRBD1 matches 7 bases. CDR3 length: 16 amino acids. The J segment lost 1 base and the V segment lost 2 bases, leaving 4 bases of the junction unmatched. From germline, CDR1 is SGHTA and CDR2 FQGTGA. CDR3 loop: CASSLLRQGNTGELFF. The CDR3 DNA reads TGTGCCAGCAGCTTATTACGACAGGGGAACACCGGGGAGCTGTTTTTT.

The genes are TRBV7-9 and TRBJ2-7; 8 nucleotides match TRBD1. The CDR3 is made up of 14 amino acids. CDR1 and CDR2 from the germline V gene are SEHNR and FQNEAQ (reference sequence). After removal of 5 bases from V and 2 bases from J, the junction contained 5 bases not matched to a gene. The CDR3 reads CASSARTGTYEQYF. The CDR3 DNA sequence: TGTGCCAGCAGCGCCCGGACAGGGACCTACGAGCAGTACTTC.

The J gene is TRBJ2-7, the V gene TRBV5-4; TRBD2 aligns across 7 bases. With 5 bases clipped from V and 0 bases from J, the junction kept 14 bases outside the gene matches. CDR1 is SGHNT, CDR2 YYREEE, per germline (reference sequence). The CDR3 contains 17 residues. The CDR3 protein is CASSEPGGGASSYEQYF. CDR3 DNA sequence: TGTGCCAGCAGTGAACCGGGAGGAGGGGCCAGCTCCTACGAGCAGTACTTC. The variable domain in full, with the rest retrieved from reference TRBV5-4 and TRBJ2-7, is ETGVTQSPTHLIKTRGQQVTLRCSSQSGHNTVSWYQQALGQGPQFIFQYYREEENGRGNFPPRFSGLQFPNYSSELNVNALELDDSALYLCASSEPGGGASSYEQYFGPGTRLTVT.